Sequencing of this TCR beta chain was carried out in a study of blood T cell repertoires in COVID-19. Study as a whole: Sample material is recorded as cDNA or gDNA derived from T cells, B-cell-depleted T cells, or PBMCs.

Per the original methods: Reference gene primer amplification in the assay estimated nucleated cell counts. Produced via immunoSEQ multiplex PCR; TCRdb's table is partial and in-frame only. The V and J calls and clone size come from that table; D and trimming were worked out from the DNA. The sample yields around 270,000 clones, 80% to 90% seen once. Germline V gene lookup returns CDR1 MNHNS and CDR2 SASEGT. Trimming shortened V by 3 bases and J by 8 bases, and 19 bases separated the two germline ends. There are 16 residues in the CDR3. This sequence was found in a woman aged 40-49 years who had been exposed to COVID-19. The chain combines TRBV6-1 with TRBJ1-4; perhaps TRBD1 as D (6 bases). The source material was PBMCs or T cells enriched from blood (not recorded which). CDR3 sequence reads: CASSDFTQAGGEKLFF. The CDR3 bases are TGTGCCAGCAGTGATTTCACACAGGCGGGGGGCGAAAAACTGTTTTTT.